The entry that follows covers one T cell receptor (beta chain) sequence. Its cognate antigen is unknown. Germline V gene sequence: CDR1 SGHVS, CDR2 FQNEAQ. Trimming shortened V by 1 base and J by 6 bases, and 20 bases separated the two germline ends. This CDR3 spans 17 amino acids. The data belong to a study of post-analysis software for immune sequencing data. About the research overall: The patients showed relapsing-remitting, secondary progressive and progressive-relapsing multiple sclerosis courses. Study outcomes and limitations: Strong co-clustering by F measure linked samples that shared a preparation batch. Patients had higher frequencies than controls of roughly five TRBV segments, including TRBV5-6, TRBV5-1 and TRBV20-1.

Unique molecular identifiers were built into the TCR beta cDNA libraries. T cells, about 0.95 to 10 million of them, yielded about 500,000 cDNA molecules. Via MiXCR, TCRdb re-called the PCR reads, giving one row per CDR3 protein. This table has about 400,000 distinct CDR3 sequences, 30% to 45% appearing once. Sequencing used blood. The chain links TRBV7-8 to TRBJ2-3; the D gene could be TRBD1 or TRBD2 (5 bases each). The receptor's source is a girl under 18 with multiple sclerosis. Written as DNA, the CDR3 is TGTGCCAGCAGCTTAGGCTGGTCGAGGGGTTCGTCTGATACGCAGTATTTT. The encoded protein is CASSLGWSRGSSDTQYF.